These T cell receptor beta chains were read from a single sample in a study of cytomegalovirus exposure and HLA in healthy donors. TCRdb keeps only in-frame clones here, not all; method: immunoSEQ multiplex PCR. The sample lists about 210,000 clones, about 85% occurring once. Sequenced: PBMCs. These receptors originate from a woman in her 50s in good health and CMV-seropositive. Both conserved end residues are part of each CDR3. The D gene is left open where the match is weak. Where a row states a size, it is once, few, many or the class of an expanded clone; other rows omit it.

abundance: .; d_gene: TRBD2; v_gene: TRBV6-4; j_gene: TRBJ2-2; CDR3nt: TGTGCCAGCAGGGACCTCCGGGGGGGCCGAGCCGGGGAGCTGTTTTTT; CDR3aa: CASRDLRGGRAGELFF
abundance: .; d_gene: .; v_gene: TRBV6-5; j_gene: TRBJ2-5; CDR3nt: TGTGCCAGCAAGAGGTTCCCAACTGCGGAGACCCAGTACTTC; CDR3aa: CASKRFPTAETQYF
abundance: .; d_gene: .; v_gene: TRBV4-1; j_gene: TRBJ2-7; CDR3nt: TGCGCCAGCAGCCCTCCGGGAACGATCTACGAGCAGTACTTC; CDR3aa: CASSPPGTIYEQYF
abundance: .; d_gene: .; v_gene: TRBV5-6; j_gene: TRBJ1-2; CDR3nt: TGTGCCAGCAGGGCATGGGGGCATAACTATGGCTACACCTTC; CDR3aa: CASRAWGHNYGYTF
abundance: .; d_gene: TRBD1; v_gene: TRBV10-3; j_gene: TRBJ1-2; CDR3nt: TGTGCCATCAGTGAGTCCCTCCCCGGGACAGGGGAGGGCTACACCTTC; CDR3aa: CAISESLPGTGEGYTF
abundance: .; d_gene: .; v_gene: TRBV7-9; j_gene: TRBJ2-2; CDR3nt: TGTGCCAGCAGCACCCGTCCGGTCCAGGGGTTAGCCGGGGAGCTGTTTTTT; CDR3aa: CASSTRPVQGLAGELFF
abundance: once; d_gene: TRBD1; v_gene: TRBV30; j_gene: TRBJ1-2; CDR3nt: TGTGCCTGGAGTACGGACAGGGAATATGGCTACACCTTC; CDR3aa: CAWSTDREYGYTF
abundance: .; d_gene: .; v_gene: TRBV5-4; j_gene: TRBJ2-7; CDR3nt: TGTGCCAGCAGCTTGAATAGGGACTCGTACGAGCAGTACTTC; CDR3aa: CASSLNRDSYEQYF
abundance: .; d_gene: .; v_gene: TRBV18; j_gene: TRBJ1-3; CDR3nt: TGTGCCAGCTCACCCGAGCAGACAGGCGTGTCTGGAAACACCATATATTTT; CDR3aa: CASSPEQTGVSGNTIYF
abundance: .; d_gene: .; v_gene: TRBV7-9; j_gene: TRBJ2-7; CDR3nt: TGTGCCAGCAGCTTAGCTCCCGCTCCCAGGGTATTCCACGAGCAGTACTTC; CDR3aa: CASSLAPAPRVFHEQYF
abundance: once; d_gene: .; v_gene: TRBV7-2; j_gene: TRBJ1-2; CDR3nt: TGTGCCAGCAGCCGTGGTGCGGGGTATGGCTACACCTTC; CDR3aa: CASSRGAGYGYTF
abundance: once; d_gene: TRBD2; v_gene: TRBV7-9; j_gene: TRBJ2-1; CDR3nt: TGTGCCAGCAGCCTGAGGACTAGCGGGGAGAACAATGAGCAGTTCTTC; CDR3aa: CASSLRTSGENNEQFF
abundance: .; d_gene: .; v_gene: TRBV7-8; j_gene: TRBJ1-2; CDR3nt: TGTGCCAGCAGTTCAGGGGTAGGGGGCTACACCTTC; CDR3aa: CASSSGVGGYTF
abundance: .; d_gene: .; v_gene: TRBV6-6; j_gene: TRBJ1-3; CDR3nt: TGTGCCAGCTCGAGGCCTCAAGAATCTGGAAACACCATATATTTT; CDR3aa: CASSRPQESGNTIYF
abundance: .; d_gene: TRBD1; v_gene: TRBV15; j_gene: TRBJ1-4; CDR3nt: TGTGCCACCAGCAGAGGGACAGGGAATGAAAAACTGTTTTTT; CDR3aa: CATSRGTGNEKLFF
abundance: .; d_gene: .; v_gene: TRBV7-8; j_gene: TRBJ1-2; CDR3nt: TGTGCCAGCAGCTTAAGTCTACAGCTAAACTATGGCTACACCTTC; CDR3aa: CASSLSLQLNYGYTF
abundance: .; d_gene: .; v_gene: TRBV5-1; j_gene: TRBJ1-1; CDR3nt: TGCGCCAGCAGCTTTGGTGAATCTGGGAGCGGCACTGAAGCTTTCTTT; CDR3aa: CASSFGESGSGTEAFF
abundance: .; d_gene: TRBD1; v_gene: TRBV5-1; j_gene: TRBJ2-5; CDR3nt: TGCGCCAGCAGCCCGGACAGGGGGACGGAGACCCAGTACTTC; CDR3aa: CASSPDRGTETQYF
abundance: .; d_gene: TRBD1; v_gene: TRBV28; j_gene: TRBJ1-1; CDR3nt: TGTGCCAGCAGTCTATGGGACAGGGGGTCGGGCACTGAAGCTTTCTTT; CDR3aa: CASSLWDRGSGTEAFF
abundance: .; d_gene: .; v_gene: TRBV9; j_gene: TRBJ1-2; CDR3nt: TGTGCCAGCCAGTCAGGGGACTATGGCTACACCTTC; CDR3aa: CASQSGDYGYTF
abundance: .; d_gene: TRBD1; v_gene: TRBV6-5; j_gene: TRBJ1-6; CDR3nt: TGTGCCAGCAGTTACTCTCTGGACAGGGGGCCACCCCTCCACTTT; CDR3aa: CASSYSLDRGPPLHF
abundance: .; d_gene: .; v_gene: TRBV7-6; j_gene: TRBJ2-5; CDR3nt: TGTGCCAGCAGCCGATTAGCGGGGACAGGGGAGACCCAGTACTTC; CDR3aa: CASSRLAGTGETQYF
abundance: .; d_gene: TRBD1; v_gene: TRBV7-2; j_gene: TRBJ2-5; CDR3nt: TGTGCCAGCAGCGGCTGGACAGGGAGGAGAGAGACCCAGTACTTC; CDR3aa: CASSGWTGRRETQYF
abundance: .; d_gene: .; v_gene: TRBV18; j_gene: TRBJ2-7; CDR3nt: TGTGCCAGCTCATCATCGAACGGCTACGAGCAGTACTTC; CDR3aa: CASSSSNGYEQYF
abundance: .; d_gene: TRBD2; v_gene: TRBV7-9; j_gene: TRBJ2-7; CDR3nt: TGTGCCAGCAGCTTAGCGGGGAGGGGACTAGCGGGGTCCTACGAGCAGTACTTC; CDR3aa: CASSLAGRGLAGSYEQYF
abundance: .; d_gene: .; v_gene: TRBV28; j_gene: TRBJ1-2; CDR3nt: TGTGCCAGCAGACCCCCGGGGAGGTTGAGGGGCTATGGCTACACCTTC; CDR3aa: CASRPPGRLRGYGYTF
abundance: .; d_gene: TRBD1; v_gene: TRBV28; j_gene: TRBJ1-1; CDR3nt: TGTGCCAGCGACGGGACAGGGTCGAACACTGAAGCTTTCTTT; CDR3aa: CASDGTGSNTEAFF
abundance: .; d_gene: .; v_gene: TRBV19; j_gene: TRBJ1-2; CDR3nt: TGTGCCAGTACCCCGGGAGGGGAGAGCTATGGCTACACCTTC; CDR3aa: CASTPGGESYGYTF
abundance: .; d_gene: TRBD1; v_gene: TRBV7-2; j_gene: TRBJ1-4; CDR3nt: TGTGCCAGCAGCTTGGACAGGTTAGGAGAAAAACTGTTTTTT; CDR3aa: CASSLDRLGEKLFF
abundance: .; d_gene: .; v_gene: TRBV18; j_gene: TRBJ2-7; CDR3nt: TGTGCCAGCTCCGATACAGCCGGGCAGTACTTC; CDR3aa: CASSDTAGQYF
abundance: .; d_gene: .; v_gene: TRBV15; j_gene: TRBJ2-3; CDR3nt: TGTGCCACCAGCAGAGATAGTCTATCCACAGATACGCAGTATTTT; CDR3aa: CATSRDSLSTDTQYF
abundance: .; d_gene: TRBD1; v_gene: TRBV9; j_gene: TRBJ2-5; CDR3nt: TGTGCCAGCAGCGTAGTAAGTCCAGGGGGCGGAGAGACCCAGTACTTC; CDR3aa: CASSVVSPGGGETQYF
abundance: .; d_gene: .; v_gene: TRBV5-1; j_gene: TRBJ1-1; CDR3nt: TGCGCCAGCGGCCCCAGCCGTGGGACAAAAATAGAAGCTTTCTTT; CDR3aa: CASGPSRGTKIEAFF
abundance: .; d_gene: TRBD1; v_gene: TRBV6-4; j_gene: TRBJ1-6; CDR3nt: TGTGCCAGCAGTACCGGGACAGGGGATTCCCCCCTCCACTTT; CDR3aa: CASSTGTGDSPLHF
abundance: .; d_gene: TRBD1; v_gene: TRBV2; j_gene: TRBJ1-3; CDR3nt: TGTGCCAGCAGTGGGACAGGGTCTGGAAACACCATATATTTT; CDR3aa: CASSGTGSGNTIYF
abundance: .; d_gene: .; v_gene: TRBV7-2; j_gene: TRBJ2-3; CDR3nt: TGTGCCAGCACCCTCCCAGGGGCCACAGATACGCAGTATTTT; CDR3aa: CASTLPGATDTQYF
abundance: .; d_gene: TRBD1; v_gene: TRBV19; j_gene: TRBJ1-4; CDR3nt: TGTGCCAGTAGTGGATCCGGGACAGGGGTGCCCGCTTGGGAAAAACTGTTTTTT; CDR3aa: CASSGSGTGVPAWEKLFF
abundance: .; d_gene: TRBD1; v_gene: TRBV11-2; j_gene: TRBJ2-7; CDR3nt: TGTGCCAGCAGCTTAGATGCAGGGGGCTACGAGCAGTACTTC; CDR3aa: CASSLDAGGYEQYF
abundance: once; d_gene: .; v_gene: TRBV25-1; j_gene: TRBJ2-5; CDR3nt: TGTGCCAGCAGTGGGGCCTTGGGCCTCTCCCCGACCCAGTACTTC; CDR3aa: CASSGALGLSPTQYF
abundance: .; d_gene: .; v_gene: TRBV29-1; j_gene: TRBJ2-7; CDR3nt: TGCAGCGTTGAAGACCGCGGGGATTACGAGCAGTACTTC; CDR3aa: CSVEDRGDYEQYF
abundance: .; d_gene: .; v_gene: TRBV4-2; j_gene: TRBJ2-3; CDR3nt: TGTGCCAGCAGTACAGGGGGGGCAGATACGCAGTATTTT; CDR3aa: CASSTGGADTQYF
abundance: .; d_gene: .; v_gene: TRBV14; j_gene: TRBJ1-3; CDR3nt: TGTGCCAGCCAGGGGCAATCTGGAAACACCATATATTTT; CDR3aa: CASQGQSGNTIYF
abundance: .; d_gene: TRBD2; v_gene: TRBV7-8; j_gene: TRBJ2-7; CDR3nt: TGTGCCAGCAGCTTAACTAGCGGGGGAACCTACGAGCAGTACTTC; CDR3aa: CASSLTSGGTYEQYF
abundance: .; d_gene: .; v_gene: TRBV5-1; j_gene: TRBJ1-6; CDR3nt: TGCGCCAGCAGCCAAAACCGAGGGACTTCCAATTCACCCCTCCACTTT; CDR3aa: CASSQNRGTSNSPLHF
abundance: once; d_gene: TRBD1; v_gene: TRBV6-1; j_gene: TRBJ1-1; CDR3nt: TGTGCCAGCAGTTTACAGGGGGCGGGCGACACTGAAGCTTTCTTT; CDR3aa: CASSLQGAGDTEAFF
abundance: .; d_gene: .; v_gene: TRBV7-9; j_gene: TRBJ1-1; CDR3nt: TGTGCCAGCAGCCACCCGTTGCGAGGGAGTGACACTGAAGCTTTCTTT; CDR3aa: CASSHPLRGSDTEAFF
abundance: few; d_gene: TRBD1; v_gene: TRBV5-4; j_gene: TRBJ1-1; CDR3nt: TGTGCCAGCAGCCGGACAGGTAACACTGAAGCTTTCTTT; CDR3aa: CASSRTGNTEAFF
abundance: .; d_gene: TRBD2; v_gene: TRBV6-4; j_gene: TRBJ2-3; CDR3nt: TGTGCCAGCAGCGATCCTAGCGGGGGGAGCACAGATACGCAGTATTTT; CDR3aa: CASSDPSGGSTDTQYF
abundance: .; d_gene: TRBD1; v_gene: TRBV9; j_gene: TRBJ2-7; CDR3nt: TGTGCCAGCAGCGCTTACTCCGGGACAGGGGGCCTCGAGCAGTACTTC; CDR3aa: CASSAYSGTGGLEQYF
abundance: .; d_gene: TRBD2; v_gene: TRBV5-1; j_gene: TRBJ2-2; CDR3nt: TGCGCCAGCAGAATAGCGGGGGACTACACCGGGGAGCTGTTTTTT; CDR3aa: CASRIAGDYTGELFF
abundance: .; d_gene: .; v_gene: TRBV9; j_gene: TRBJ1-1; CDR3nt: TGTGCCAGCAGCGTAGATCAAGGTCCGGGAGCTTTCTTT; CDR3aa: CASSVDQGPGAFF
abundance: .; d_gene: .; v_gene: TRBV7-2; j_gene: TRBJ2-3; CDR3nt: TGTGCCAGCAGCTTACCCACCAGGGCAGATACGCAGTATTTT; CDR3aa: CASSLPTRADTQYF
abundance: .; d_gene: TRBD2; v_gene: TRBV5-1; j_gene: TRBJ2-5; CDR3nt: TGCGCCAGCAGCCCCCGACTAGCGGGGTTACAATCGGGAGAGACCCAGTACTTC; CDR3aa: CASSPRLAGLQSGETQYF
abundance: .; d_gene: TRBD2; v_gene: TRBV5-5; j_gene: TRBJ2-2; CDR3nt: TGTGCCAGCAGCCTAGGGGAGGGTAACACCGGGGAGCTGTTTTTT; CDR3aa: CASSLGEGNTGELFF
abundance: once; d_gene: TRBD1; v_gene: TRBV5-1; j_gene: TRBJ2-3; CDR3nt: TGCGCCAGCAGCTCCCTCCGGGACAGGGCGAAGGATACGCAGTATTTT; CDR3aa: CASSSLRDRAKDTQYF